This TCR beta chain was retrieved from a study of blood T cells in healthy people across ages. V lost 5 bases to trimming and J lost 0 bases, with 15 bases between them. The CDR3 is 16 amino acids. CDR1 is MNHEY, CDR2 SVGEGT, per germline. The donors, all healthy, were Caucasians living in Russia, aged roughly 6 to 100. Together with a sample-barcoded 5' primer, a J-beta primer mix was included in a second PCR lasting roughly 6 to 12 cycles. Each cDNA molecule was tagged by a template-switch adaptor with 12 random nucleotides. From the 5' RACE reads, TCRdb called clonotypes with MiXCR, one entry per CDR3 protein. The sample has about 1.8 million distinct CDR3 sequences; 49% are singletons. Study-wide points: Estimates of total diversity, which came from one million sequenced T cells, were considered to be underestimates. As naive T cell percentage varied, TCR beta diversity correlated strongly with it.

On this clonotype itself: Antigen: not known.

Material: blood. This receptor was identified in a woman aged 40 to 50 in good health. This rearrangement joins TRBV6-2 or TRBV6-3 to TRBJ2-3, with D tentatively TRBD2 (5 bases). The CDR3 DNA sequence: TGTGCCAGCAGTCTAAGGGAGAAGTCTAGCACAGATACGCAGTATTTT. It encodes CASSLREKSSTDTQYF.